Listed here are 29 T cell receptor beta chains from one sample, sequenced in a study of cytomegalovirus exposure and HLA in healthy donors. The PCR used 60 Vbeta and 13 Jbeta primers. Clones were sequenced by immunoSEQ multiplex PCR, and TCRdb holds only the in-frame ones, with some missing. The table has 170,000 or so clones, 60% to 85% seen once. The sequencing input was PBMCs. The source is a woman in her 50s in good health and CMV-seropositive.

This clone was recorded once. The chain links TRBV27 to TRBJ1-4; TRBD1 matches 8 bases. The germline V gene encodes CDR1 MNHEY and CDR2 SMNVEV (reference sequence). The CDR3 spans 16 residues. V lost 2 bases and J lost 4; bases outside the gene matches: 6. The CDR3 region has the DNA TGTGCCAGCAGTTTAAGGGGGACAGGACTTAATGAAAAACTGTTTTTT. Its protein is CASSLRGTGLNEKLFF.

The V gene is TRBV9, the J gene TRBJ1-1; 7 positions agree with TRBD1. Germline V gives CDR1 SGDLS, CDR2 YYNGEE. Losses at the gene ends were 7 bases for V and 4 bases for J; bases not matched to a gene: 7. This CDR3 comprises 13 residues. CDR3 DNA: TGTGCCAGCCGCGCCGGACAGGCCACTGAAGCTTTCTTT. As protein: CASRAGQATEAFF.

A few counts support this clone. The chain uses TRBV7-2 and TRBJ1-2; possibly TRBD1 for D (5 bases). The CDR3 runs 14 residues. V was pared by 4 bases and J by 5 bases, with 14 bases between. Germline CDR1 and CDR2: SGHTA and FQGNSA. The chain's CDR3 is CASSSIGGGYGYTF. CDR3 DNA sequence: TGTGCCAGCAGCTCAATAGGTGGGGGGTATGGCTACACCTTC. Looking up the rest from reference TRBV7-2 and TRBJ1-2 gives the full variable domain: GAGVSQSPSNKVTEKGKDVELRCDPISGHTALYWYRQSLGQGLEFLIYFQGNSAPDKSGLPSDRFSAERTGGSVSTLTIQRTQQEDSAVYLCASSSIGGGYGYTFGSGTRLTVV.

The chain couples TRBV5-1 to TRBJ2-2; D ambiguous. The CDR3 loop spans 14 amino acids. Germline V gene lookup returns CDR1 SGHRS and CDR2 YFSETQ. V lost 0 bases to trimming and J lost 5 bases, with 8 bases between them. This CDR3 is CASSLGADTGELFF. For the CDR3, the DNA is TGCGCCAGCAGCTTGGGGGCTGATACCGGGGAGCTGTTTTTT.

Concerning this clone itself: Compared with germline, one end of the junction differs, possibly owing to a read error. V gene TRBV7-7 combines with J gene TRBJ1-1; 8 bases are shared with TRBD1. Germline values: CDR1 SSHAT, CDR2 FNYEAQ (reference sequence). This CDR3 comprises 13 residues. The CDR3 bases are TGTGCTAGCAGCCCGGACAGGGACACTGAAGCTTTCTTT. It encodes CASSPDRDTEAFF.

V gene TRBV9 combines with J gene TRBJ2-1; D perhaps matches TRBD2 (5 bases). The V end was cut by 4 bases, the J end by 5 bases, with 19 bases between. This CDR3 has 16 amino acids. CDR1 is SGDLS, CDR2 YYNGEE, per germline. CDR3 in DNA: TGTGCCAGCAGCCCGAAGGTCCCCCGGGGTGACAATGAGCAGTTCTTC. Protein sequence: CASSPKVPRGDNEQFF. Drawing the rest from reference TRBV9 and TRBJ2-1, the complete variable domain is DSGVTQTPKHLITATGQRVTLRCSPRSGDLSVYWYQQSLDQGLQFLIQYYNGEERAKGNILERFSAQQFPDLHSELNLSSLELGDSALYFCASSPKVPRGDNEQFFGPGTRLTVL.

Comments on this clone: An end of the junction does not agree with germline; a read error may underlie this. The chain uses TRBV7-2 and TRBJ2-7; 11 bases agree with TRBD2. This CDR3 comprises 14 residues. Germline V lookup: CDR1 SGHTA, CDR2 FQGNSA. The DNA for the CDR3 is TGTGCCAGCAGATTAGCGGGAGGGGAGGTCGAGCAGTACTTC. It codes for CASRLAGGEVEQYF. The full variable domain, rest sourced from reference TRBV7-2 and TRBJ2-7, is GAGVSQSPSNKVTEKGKDVELRCDPISGHTALYWYRQSLGQGLEFLIYFQGNSAPDKSGLPSDRFSAERTGGSVSTLTIQRTQQEDSAVYLCASRLAGGEVEQYFGPGTRLTVT.

The chain links TRBV6-5 to TRBJ1-6; TRBD1 matches 7 bases. The CDR3 spans 16 residues. V shed 2 bases and J 7 bases; nucleotides not matched to a gene: 8. Germline CDR1 and CDR2: MNHEY and SVGAGI. The CDR3 DNA reads TGTGCCAGCAGTTACCAGGGACAGACCGTCAATTCACCCCTCCACTTT. Protein sequence: CASSYQGQTVNSPLHF.

The chain is built from TRBV9 and TRBJ2-7; D might be TRBD2 (7 bases). CDR3 length equals 13 residues. Deletions cut 7 bases from V and 4 bases from J, with 15 bases between. Germline CDR1 reads SGDLS; CDR2 reads YYNGEE. The CDR3 protein is CASGRGGPYEQYF. The CDR3, as DNA: TGTGCCAGCGGTAGGGGGGGGCCTTACGAGCAGTACTTC.

V is TRBV29-1 and J is TRBJ1-5, with D uncertain. From germline, CDR1 is SQVTM and CDR2 ANQGSEA. Trimming removed 4 bases from V and 7 bases from J, with 14 bases in between. CDR3 length: 13 amino acids. The CDR3 sequence is CSVGGGIGQPQHF. The CDR3, as DNA: TGCAGCGTTGGAGGAGGGATTGGACAGCCCCAGCATTTT.

V and J are TRBV28 and TRBJ1-2, with 9 positions matching TRBD1. Germline lookup yields CDR1 MDHEN and CDR2 SYDVKM. This CDR3 region has 13 residues. The J segment lost 7 bases and the V segment lost 5 bases, leaving 5 bases of the junction unmatched. The CDR3 DNA reads TGTGCCAGCAGTCCACAGGGGGCCGGTGGCTACACCTTC. The encoded protein is CASSPQGAGGYTF.

This clone was seen a handful of times. The chain has TRBV28 and TRBJ1-2; D remains ambiguous. Germline lookup yields CDR1 MDHEN and CDR2 SYDVKM. Trimming took 3 bases from V and 5 from J, leaving 10 bases between them. The CDR3 length is 13 residues. The CDR3 here is CASSFRGWYGYTF. CDR3 bases: TGTGCCAGCAGTTTTCGGGGTTGGTATGGCTACACCTTC.

This clone occurred once. V is TRBV2 and J is TRBJ2-3; D is uncertain. The CDR3 runs to 14 residues. Germline V lookup: CDR1 SNHLY, CDR2 FYNNEI. V lost 3 bases to trimming and J lost 3 bases, with 10 bases between them. The CDR3 loop is CASSEVAQTDTQYF. DNA for the CDR3: TGTGCCAGCAGTGAGGTAGCCCAGACAGATACGCAGTATTTT.

This chain uses TRBV7-2 with TRBJ2-3, with 8 bases that match TRBD1. The CDR3 is made up of 16 amino acids. V shed 1 base and J 5 bases; nucleotides not matched to a gene: 8. Germline V lookup: CDR1 SGHTA, CDR2 FQGNSA. The CDR3 is CASSLGRTGSGDTQYF. CDR3 DNA sequence: TGTGCCAGCAGCTTAGGGCGGACAGGGAGTGGAGATACGCAGTATTTT.

On this clone: Mismatch with germline at one junction end may stem from a read error. The chain has TRBV7-7 and TRBJ2-7, with a possible D match to TRBD1 (5 bases). The germline V gene has CDR1 SSHAT and CDR2 FNYEAQ (reference sequence). This CDR3 contains 13 residues. Here the CDR3 DNA reads TGTGCTAGCAGCCTATTTTCAGGGCACGAGCAGTACTTC. This sequence encodes CASSLFSGHEQYF.

The J gene is TRBJ2-2, the V gene TRBV6-4; the match to TRBD1 covers 8 bases. Looked up from germline, CDR1 is MRHNA and CDR2 is SNTAGT. The CDR3 runs 13 residues. V shed 10 bases and J 4 bases; nucleotides not matched to a gene: 5. CDR3 DNA sequence: TGTGCCACGGGACAGGCGACCACCGGGGAGCTGTTTTTT. Its translation is CATGQATTGELFF.

The V call is TRBV5-1, the J call TRBJ2-5, with D tentatively TRBD1 (6 bases). There are 16 residues in the CDR3. Germline V lookup: CDR1 SGHRS, CDR2 YFSETQ. V shed 3 bases and J shed 2 bases, with 17 bases lying between them. The CDR3 reads CASSSTGRAPQETQYF. As DNA, the CDR3 is TGCGCCAGCAGCTCTACAGGGCGAGCCCCTCAAGAGACCCAGTACTTC.

This chain links TRBV5-1 with TRBJ2-7, with a tentative D call TRBD1 (6 bases). The germline V gene encodes CDR1 SGHRS and CDR2 YFSETQ. This CDR3 contains 15 residues. The V and J ends lost 1 base and 6 bases respectively, with 17 bases between them. CDR3 bases: TGCGCCAGCAGCTTGTTGAGCCAGGGGCAGGGCGAGCAGTACTTC. Translated, it gives CASSLLSQGQGEQYF.

The rearrangement joins TRBV7-9 to TRBJ1-3, with 7 bases identical to TRBD1. This CDR3 comprises 15 residues. The ends lost 7 bases at V and 4 bases at J; junction bases unmatched: 10. Germline V gives CDR1 SEHNR, CDR2 FQNEAQ (reference sequence). In DNA, the CDR3 is TGTGCCAGCACCCCGCTGACAGGGAACGGAAACACCATATATTTT. It yields the protein CASTPLTGNGNTIYF.

The chain combines TRBV14 with TRBJ1-2; D ambiguous. This CDR3 region has 16 residues. Germline values: CDR1 SGHDN, CDR2 FVKESK. V lost 0 bases to trimming and J lost 1 base, with 12 bases between them. The CDR3 DNA reads as TGTGCCAGCAGCCAAGACTTAGGAGAATTTAACTATGGCTACACCTTC. As protein: CASSQDLGEFNYGYTF.

The chain recombines TRBV4-1 with TRBJ2-1; the D is unclear. This CDR3 has 16 residues. Trimming left V 1 base short and J 1 base short, with 11 bases between. Germline assignment: CDR1 MGHRA and CDR2 YSYEKL. CDR3 sequence reads: CASSQVRIASYNEQFF. The CDR3 region has the DNA TGCGCCAGCAGCCAAGTCCGGATAGCTTCCTACAATGAGCAGTTCTTC.

The chain recombines TRBV18 with TRBJ1-4; D is ambiguous. The CDR3 consists of 17 residues. Trimming pared 3 bases from V and 5 bases from J, leaving 19 bases between. CDR1 and CDR2 (germline): KGHSH, LQKENI. DNA for the CDR3: TGTGCCAGCTCACCCTTTCAGGCCCCGCAAACGAATGAAAAACTGTTTTTT. This translates into CASSPFQAPQTNEKLFF.

The chain links TRBV6-5 to TRBJ2-7; TRBD2 matches at 7 bases. Germline V gene sequence: CDR1 MNHEY, CDR2 SVGAGI. This CDR3 is built from 12 residues. V shed 2 bases, J shed 7 bases, and the junction held 2 bases outside the gene matches. The CDR3 loop reads CASSYGGGEQYF. The CDR3 DNA reads as TGTGCCAGCAGTTACGGGGGGGGAGAGCAGTACTTC.

J is TRBJ2-7 and V is TRBV5-6; 9 nucleotides agree with TRBD1. The CDR3 extends over 13 amino acids. Looked up from germline, CDR1 is SGHDT and CDR2 is YYEEEE. V dropped 6 bases and J dropped 3; count of bases not matched to a gene: 4. CDR3 amino acids: CASNPGQGYEQYF. DNA for the CDR3: TGTGCCAGCAATCCGGGACAGGGCTACGAGCAGTACTTC.

This sequence joins TRBV11-2 and TRBJ2-1; tentative D call: TRBD1 (7 bases). Per the germline V gene, CDR1 is SGHAT and CDR2 is FQNNGV. Trimming pared 0 bases from V and 3 bases from J, leaving 9 bases between. The CDR3 sequence is 15 residues long. The CDR3: CASSLDRGDYNEQFF. The CDR3 DNA is TGTGCCAGCAGCTTAGACAGGGGGGACTACAATGAGCAGTTCTTC.

The J gene is TRBJ1-1, the V gene TRBV9; TRBD1 aligns across 8 bases. The V and J ends lost 2 bases and 2 bases, in that order; junction bases with no gene match: 5. CDR1 is SGDLS and CDR2 is YYNGEE in the germline V gene. The CDR3 has 15 residues. The CDR3 protein is CASSVQGAGNTEAFF. The CDR3 DNA is TGTGCCAGCAGCGTTCAGGGGGCGGGAAACACTGAAGCTTTCTTT. The whole variable domain, remainder taken from reference TRBV9 and TRBJ1-1, is DSGVTQTPKHLITATGQRVTLRCSPRSGDLSVYWYQQSLDQGLQFLIQYYNGEERAKGNILERFSAQQFPDLHSELNLSSLELGDSALYFCASSVQGAGNTEAFFGQGTRLTVV.

The V call is TRBV19, the J call TRBJ1-3; possible D gene TRBD1, 5 bases. Germline V CDR1 and CDR2: LNHDA, SQIVND (reference sequence). The CDR3 is 15 amino acids. Trimming removed 3 bases at V and 7 bases at J, with 16 bases between. CDR3 sequence (DNA): TGTGCCAGTAGTATTTTCAGTGCACCAGGGAACACCATATATTTT. It yields the protein CASSIFSAPGNTIYF.

The chain recombines TRBV19 with TRBJ1-2; D is unresolved. The CDR3 is 18 residues long. V was shortened by 3 bases and J by 0 bases, with 20 bases between the two germline ends. Germline assignment: CDR1 LNHDA and CDR2 SQIVND (reference sequence). CDR3 coding DNA: TGTGCCAGTAGTATCACAACATGGGCAGGAACTTCTAACTATGGCTACACCTTC. Residues: CASSITTWAGTSNYGYTF. The variable domain in full, completed from reference TRBV19 and TRBJ1-2, reads DGGITQSPKYLFRKEGQNVTLSCEQNLNHDAMYWYRQDPGQGLRLIYYSQIVNDFQKGDIAEGYSVSREKKESFPLTVTSAQKNPTAFYLCASSITTWAGTSNYGYTFGSGTRLTVV.

The gene calls are TRBV18 and TRBJ1-2; D unresolved. V lost 3 bases and J 1 base, leaving 12 bases between the germline ends. CDR3 length: 15 residues. Germline-derived CDR1 and CDR2 are KGHSH and LQKENI. The CDR3 reads CASSPTRGINYGYTF. The DNA for the CDR3 is TGTGCCAGCTCACCCACCCGAGGGATTAACTATGGCTACACCTTC.